This T cell receptor (beta chain) was obtained from a study of cytomegalovirus exposure and HLA in healthy donors. Worth noting for this clone: The antigen remains unidentified.

The germline V gene has CDR1 GTSNPN and CDR2 SVGIG (reference sequence). The CDR3 is 15 amino acids. J lost 7 bases, V lost 2 bases, and 8 bases had no gene match. Study-level findings and limits: Later analysis demonstrated an association between a missense DCLRE1C variant and TCR beta V- and J-gene trimming.

The PCR ran on 60 Vbeta and 13 Jbeta primers. Generated by immunoSEQ multiplex PCR, the TCRdb table keeps only in-frame clones and is missing some. The sample yields more than 100,000 clones, about 74% seen once. The sequence derives from a woman aged 50 to 60 in good health and CMV-seropositive. The gene calls are TRBV30 and TRBJ2-4; the match to TRBD2 covers 10 bases. The sample taken for sequencing was PBMCs. This chain's CDR3 is CAWSSLAGGFNIQYF. Written as DNA, the CDR3 is TGTGCCTGGAGTTCCTTAGCGGGGGGCTTCAACATTCAGTACTTC.